These 20 T cell receptor beta chains were all obtained from the same sample, sequenced in a study of T cells expressing NK-cell markers. After re-calling the 5' RACE reads, TCRdb lists one entry per CDR3 protein, DNA absent. The sample includes a few hundred thousand distinct CDR3 sequences. Source material: blood T cells: a sorted CD56 or NKG2C T cell subset, CD4+ or CD8+ T cells, or bulk PBMC T cells (not recorded which). The receptors come from a man younger than 35 in good health.

CDR3 sequence: CASSLALSSQETQYF. The rearrangement links TRBV12-3 or TRBV12-4 to TRBJ2-5. The length of the CDR3 is 15 residues.

The rearrangement joins TRBV7-9 to TRBJ2-5. The germline V gene has CDR1 SEHNR and CDR2 FQNEAQ (reference sequence). This CDR3 is 13 amino acids long. CDR3 sequence reads: CASSLQAEETQYF.

This chain joins TRBV5-1 and TRBJ2-6. This CDR3 comprises 17 residues. Germline assignment: CDR1 SGHRS and CDR2 YFSETQ. The CDR3 loop reads CASSWVDSSSGANVLTF.

This chain connects TRBV7-8 to TRBJ2-1; TCRdb calls TRBD2, which cannot be checked without DNA. CDR3 length: 16 residues. Germline lookup yields CDR1 SGHVS and CDR2 FQNEAQ. CDR3 residues: CASSQGLAGPYNEQFF.

The rearrangement joins TRBV6-1 to TRBJ1-5. Per germline, CDR1 MNHNS and CDR2 SASEGT. The CDR3 consists of 16 residues. The CDR3 loop is CASGPVVFVNSQPQHF.

Here the CDR3 reads CSARDQGTSGSYEQYF. This chain joins TRBV20-1 and TRBJ2-7; the D call from TCRdb, TRBD2, cannot be confirmed without DNA. Per the germline V gene, CDR1 is DFQATT and CDR2 is SNEGSKA (reference sequence). CDR3 size: 16 residues.

The gene calls are TRBV29-1 and TRBJ2-3; as DNA is missing, the TRBD2 call by TCRdb cannot be tested. The CDR3 totals 14 residues. From germline, CDR1 is SQVTM and CDR2 ANQGSEA. The CDR3 sequence: CSLRTSRGTDTQYF.

The rearrangement links TRBV28 to TRBJ2-7; as DNA is missing, the TRBD1 call by TCRdb cannot be tested. This CDR3 contains 16 residues. CDR1 is MDHEN, CDR2 SYDVKM, per germline. This CDR3 is CASSIQFRTNPHEQYF.

V and J are TRBV5-1 and TRBJ1-1; TCRdb indicates TRBD1, and absent DNA this call remains unverified. Looked up from germline, CDR1 is SGHRS and CDR2 is YFSETQ. This CDR3 contains 15 residues. The CDR3 loop is CASSFFGGTNTEAFF.

The chain combines TRBV5-1 with TRBJ1-3; TCRdb selects TRBD1, and the lack of DNA leaves this call unchecked. Germline V gives CDR1 SGHRS, CDR2 YFSETQ. The CDR3 has 13 residues. CDR3 region: CASSRQGRNTIYF.

V gene TRBV6-1 combines with J gene TRBJ2-3; the TRBD1 assignment by TCRdb is unverifiable without DNA. The CDR3 consists of 17 residues. The germline CDR1 and CDR2 sequences are MNHNS and SASEGT. CDR3 in amino acids: CASSPGPGLGHRDTQYF.

This rearrangement joins TRBV10-3 to TRBJ2-5; TCRdb names TRBD1, which stays unverified in the absence of DNA. This CDR3 region has 13 residues. Germline V lookup: CDR1 ENHRY, CDR2 SYGVKD. CDR3: CAMRTDIQETQYF.

CDR3: CAWKGGSYNEQFF. The chain uses TRBV30 and TRBJ2-1. Per the germline V gene, CDR1 is GTSNPN and CDR2 is SVGIG (reference sequence). The CDR3 loop spans 13 amino acids.

V gene TRBV15 combines with J gene TRBJ2-4; TCRdb's assignment of TRBD1 cannot be checked, as there is no DNA. The CDR3 runs 19 residues. Germline V CDR1 and CDR2: LNHNV, YYDKDF (reference sequence). CDR3 sequence: CATSLTRVPIGPAKNIQYF.

The chain uses TRBV6-5 and TRBJ1-3; the TCRdb D gene call, TRBD1, has no DNA to confirm it. There are 17 residues in the CDR3. From germline, CDR1 is MNHEY and CDR2 SVGAGI. This CDR3 reads CASRSQTGAFSGNTIYF.

This chain joins TRBV12-3 or TRBV12-4 and TRBJ2-1; TCRdb reports TRBD1, a call that lacks DNA to check it against. This CDR3 region has 13 residues. CDR3 protein: CASGLIRGSEQFF.

The chain employs TRBV18 and TRBJ2-3; without DNA, the TCRdb call of TRBD1 cannot be checked. The length of the CDR3 is 15 residues. Germline loops: CDR1 KGHSH, CDR2 LQKENI. The CDR3 is CASSPGGNREDTQYF.

The gene calls are TRBV28 and TRBJ2-5; TCRdb indicates TRBD2, and absent DNA this call remains unverified. The CDR3 is 15 residues long. Germline V gives CDR1 MDHEN, CDR2 SYDVKM. CDR3: CASSSLLAGTETQYF.

The V gene is TRBV12-3 or TRBV12-4, the J gene TRBJ2-7; with no DNA, the TCRdb D assignment of TRBD1 cannot be verified. The CDR3 spans 14 residues. This CDR3 reads CASSWDSRGYEQYF.

The V and J genes are TRBV12-3 or TRBV12-4 and TRBJ2-1; absent DNA, TCRdb's TRBD2 call cannot be checked. The CDR3 has 15 residues. CDR3 sequence reads: CASSLELAGGPEQFF.